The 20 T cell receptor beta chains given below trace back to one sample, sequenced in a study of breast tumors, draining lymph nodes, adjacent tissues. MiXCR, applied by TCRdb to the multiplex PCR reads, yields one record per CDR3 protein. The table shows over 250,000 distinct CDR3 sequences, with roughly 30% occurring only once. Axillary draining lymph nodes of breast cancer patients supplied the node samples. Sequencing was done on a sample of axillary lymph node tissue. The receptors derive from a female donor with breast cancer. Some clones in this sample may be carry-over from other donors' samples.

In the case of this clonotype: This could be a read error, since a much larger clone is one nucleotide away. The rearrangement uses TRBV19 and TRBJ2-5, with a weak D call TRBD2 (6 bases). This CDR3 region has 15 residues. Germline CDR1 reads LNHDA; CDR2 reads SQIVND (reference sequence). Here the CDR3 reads CASSISGLLQETQHF. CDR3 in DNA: TGTGCCAGTAGTATTTCAGGACTACTACAAGAGACCCAGCACTTC.

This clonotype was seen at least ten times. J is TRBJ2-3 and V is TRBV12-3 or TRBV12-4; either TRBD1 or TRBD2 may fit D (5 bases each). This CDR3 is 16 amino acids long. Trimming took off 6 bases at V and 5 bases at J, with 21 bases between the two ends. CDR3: CASSIILVGARDTQYF. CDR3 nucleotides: TGTGCCAGCAGCATAATACTAGTCGGGGCCAGAGATACGCAGTATTTT.

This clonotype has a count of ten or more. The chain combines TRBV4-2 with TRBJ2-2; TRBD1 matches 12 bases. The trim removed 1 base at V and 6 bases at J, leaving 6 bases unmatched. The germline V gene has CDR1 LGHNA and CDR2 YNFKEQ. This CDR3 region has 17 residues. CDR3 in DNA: TGTGCCAGCAGCCAAGTGCTCGGGACAGGGGGCTCCGGGGAGCTGTTTTTT. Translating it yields CASSQVLGTGGSGELFF.

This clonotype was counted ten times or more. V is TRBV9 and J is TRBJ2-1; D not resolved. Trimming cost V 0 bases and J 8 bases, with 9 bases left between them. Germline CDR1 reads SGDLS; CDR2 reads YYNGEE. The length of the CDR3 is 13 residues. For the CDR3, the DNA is TGTGCCAGCAGCGTAGCTCTAAGGGATGAGCAGTTCTTC. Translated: CASSVALRDEQFF.

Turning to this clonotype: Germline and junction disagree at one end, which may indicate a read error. The CDR3 loop is CAASGPGPGYYEQYF. The CDR3 bases are TGTGCCGCCAGTGGTCCAGGCCCAGGGTACTACGAGCAGTACTTC. This rearrangement joins TRBV24-1 to TRBJ2-7; tentatively, D is TRBD1 (5 bases). Germline CDR1 reads KGHDR; CDR2 reads SFDVKD. The CDR3 covers 15 residues.

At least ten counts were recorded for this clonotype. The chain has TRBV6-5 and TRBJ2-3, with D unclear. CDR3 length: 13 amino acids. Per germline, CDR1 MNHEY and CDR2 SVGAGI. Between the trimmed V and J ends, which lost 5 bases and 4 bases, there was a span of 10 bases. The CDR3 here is CASSPNTPDTQYF. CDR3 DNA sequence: TGTGCCAGCAGTCCCAACACCCCAGATACGCAGTATTTT.

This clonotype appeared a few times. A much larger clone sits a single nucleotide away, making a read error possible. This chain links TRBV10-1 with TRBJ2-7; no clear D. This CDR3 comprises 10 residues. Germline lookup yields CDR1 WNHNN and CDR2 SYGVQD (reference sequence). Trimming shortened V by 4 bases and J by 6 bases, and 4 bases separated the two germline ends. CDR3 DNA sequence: TGCGCCAGCAGTGGAGGCGAGCAGTACTTC. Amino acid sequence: CASSGGEQYF.

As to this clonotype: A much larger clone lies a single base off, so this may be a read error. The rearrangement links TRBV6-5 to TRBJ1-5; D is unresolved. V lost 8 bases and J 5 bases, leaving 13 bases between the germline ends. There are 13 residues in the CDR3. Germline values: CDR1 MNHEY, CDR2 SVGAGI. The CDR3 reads CASALPSYQPQHF. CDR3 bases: TGTGCCAGCGCCCTTCCTTCCTATCAGCCCCAGCATTTT.

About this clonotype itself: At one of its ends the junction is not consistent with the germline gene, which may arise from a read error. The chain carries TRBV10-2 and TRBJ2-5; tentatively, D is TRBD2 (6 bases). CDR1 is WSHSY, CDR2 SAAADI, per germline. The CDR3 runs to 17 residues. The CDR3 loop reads CASSYVVGGGLQETQYF. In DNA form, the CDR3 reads TGTGCCAGCAGTTACGTAGTCGGGGGAGGACTACAAGAGACCCAGTACTTC.

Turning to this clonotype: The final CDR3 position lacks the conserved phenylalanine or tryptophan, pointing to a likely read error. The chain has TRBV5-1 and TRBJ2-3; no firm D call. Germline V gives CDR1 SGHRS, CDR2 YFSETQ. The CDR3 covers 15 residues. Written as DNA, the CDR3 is TGCGCCAGCAGCTTGGTCAGAGGTAGCACAGATGCGCAGTATTCT. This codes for CASSLVRGSTDAQYS.

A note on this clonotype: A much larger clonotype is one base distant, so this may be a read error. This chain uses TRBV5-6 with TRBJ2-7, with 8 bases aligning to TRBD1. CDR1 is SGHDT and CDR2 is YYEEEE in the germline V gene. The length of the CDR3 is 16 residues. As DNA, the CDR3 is TGTGCCAGCAGCTGGGCAGGGGGCAGAAGCTCCTACGGGCAGTACTTC. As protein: CASSWAGGRSSYGQYF. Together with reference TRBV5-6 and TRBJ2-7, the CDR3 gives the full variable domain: DAGVTQSPTHLIKTRGQQVTLRCSPKSGHDTVSWYQQALGQGPQFIFQYYEEEERQRGNFPDRFSGHQFPNYSSELNVNALLLGDSALYLCASSWAGGRSSYGQYFGPGTRLTVT.

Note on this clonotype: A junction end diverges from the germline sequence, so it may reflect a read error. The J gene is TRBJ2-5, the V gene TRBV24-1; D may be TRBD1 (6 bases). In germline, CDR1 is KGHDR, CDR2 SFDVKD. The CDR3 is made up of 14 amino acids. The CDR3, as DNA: TGTGCCACATCGGGCCAGCCGGCAGGGGAGACCCAAGACTTC. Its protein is CATSGQPAGETQDF.

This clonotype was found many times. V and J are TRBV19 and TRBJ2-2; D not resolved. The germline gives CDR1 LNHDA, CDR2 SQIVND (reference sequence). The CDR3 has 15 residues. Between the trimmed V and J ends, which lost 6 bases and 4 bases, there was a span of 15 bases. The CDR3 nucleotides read TGTGCCAGTAGGGGCGATGTCGGGTTCACCGGGGAGCTGTTTTTT. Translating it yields CASRGDVGFTGELFF.

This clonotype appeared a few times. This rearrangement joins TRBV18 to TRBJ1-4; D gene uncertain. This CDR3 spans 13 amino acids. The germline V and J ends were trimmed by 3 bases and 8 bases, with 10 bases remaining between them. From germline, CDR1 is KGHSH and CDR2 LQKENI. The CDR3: CASSPRAGEKLFF. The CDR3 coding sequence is TGTGCCAGCTCACCTCGGGCGGGAGAAAAACTGTTTTTT.

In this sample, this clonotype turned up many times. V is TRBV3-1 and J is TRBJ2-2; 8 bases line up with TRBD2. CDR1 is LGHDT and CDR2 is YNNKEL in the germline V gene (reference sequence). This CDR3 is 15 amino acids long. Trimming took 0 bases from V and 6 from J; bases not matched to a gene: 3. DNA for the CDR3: TGTGCCAGCAGCCAAGAGACTAGCGTGCCCGGGGAGCTGTTTTTT. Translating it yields CASSQETSVPGELFF.

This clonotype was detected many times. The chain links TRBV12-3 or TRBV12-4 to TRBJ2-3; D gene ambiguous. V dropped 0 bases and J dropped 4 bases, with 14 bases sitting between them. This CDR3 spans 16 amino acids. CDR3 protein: CASSLARKPIADTQYF. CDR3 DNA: TGTGCCAGCAGTTTAGCTCGGAAACCCATCGCAGATACGCAGTATTTT.

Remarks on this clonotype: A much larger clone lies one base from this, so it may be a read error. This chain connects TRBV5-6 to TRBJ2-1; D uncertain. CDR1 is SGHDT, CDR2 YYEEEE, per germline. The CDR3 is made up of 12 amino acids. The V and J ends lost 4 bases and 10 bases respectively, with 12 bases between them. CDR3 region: CASSPSGTEQFF. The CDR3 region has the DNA TGTGCCAGCAGCCCCAGTGGAACGGAGCAGTTCTTC.

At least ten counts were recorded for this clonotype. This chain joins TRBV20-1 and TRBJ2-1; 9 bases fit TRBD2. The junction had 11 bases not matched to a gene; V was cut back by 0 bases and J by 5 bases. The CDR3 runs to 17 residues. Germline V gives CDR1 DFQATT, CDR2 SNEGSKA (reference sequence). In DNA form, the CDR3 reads TGCAGTGCTAGAGATCGCCTTGTAGCTAGCGGGGACAATGAGCAGTTCTTC. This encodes CSARDRLVASGDNEQFF.

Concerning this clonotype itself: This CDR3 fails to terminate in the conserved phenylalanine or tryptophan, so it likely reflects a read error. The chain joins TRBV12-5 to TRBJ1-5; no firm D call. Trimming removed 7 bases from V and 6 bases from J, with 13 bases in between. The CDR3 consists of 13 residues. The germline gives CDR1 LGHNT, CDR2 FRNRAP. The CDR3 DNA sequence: TGTGCTAGTGCCCCGGGAAGGACTCAGCCCCAGCATCTT. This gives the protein CASAPGRTQPQHL.

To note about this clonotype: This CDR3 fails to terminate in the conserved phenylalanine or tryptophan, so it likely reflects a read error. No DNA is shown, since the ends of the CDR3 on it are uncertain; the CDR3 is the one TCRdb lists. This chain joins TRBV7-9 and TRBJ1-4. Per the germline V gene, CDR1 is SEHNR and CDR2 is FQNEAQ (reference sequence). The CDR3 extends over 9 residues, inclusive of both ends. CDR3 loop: CASSVTLTP.